Described below is a single T cell receptor beta chain sequence and its context. The junction departs from germline at one end; a sequencing error may be responsible. The record originates from a study of tumor-infiltrating lymphocytes in primary liver carcinoma. Both RNA and DNA were isolated together from about 21-30 mg of bulk tissue that had not been sorted. Researchers generated TCR beta cDNA from roughly 510 ng of total RNA, relying on a constant-region primer. For TCR beta, libraries were produced by three nested multiplex PCR rounds using slightly modified ARM-PCR. The first two PCR rounds used TRBV1-TRBV30 primers with a Cbeta primer, around 10 cycles each. One entry per CDR3 protein results from TCRdb running MiXCR on the multiplex PCR reads. The sample lists more than 95,000 distinct CDR3 sequences; 60% to 75% were seen once. Germline V gene data show CDR1 as SGHNT and CDR2 as YENEEA. The CDR3 length is 15 residues.

Sequencing was carried out using liver tumor tissue from sampling region 3. Subset reported: tumor region T3, left-lateral pole. The gene calls are TRBV11-3 and TRBJ2-1; 13 bases agree with TRBD2. The sequence derives from a woman aged 55-70 years with primary liver carcinoma and hepatitis B virus infection. CDR3 in amino acids: CASSLGTSGKLDQFF. CDR3 DNA sequence: TGTGCCAGTAGCTTAGGGACTAGCGGGAAGCTTGATCAGTTCTTC. The full variable domain, its missing parts supplied by reference TRBV11-3 and TRBJ2-1, is EAGVVQSPRYKIIEKKQPVAFWCNPISGHNTLYWYLQNLGQGPELLIRYENEEAVDDSQLPKDRFSAERLKGVDSTLKIQPAELGDSAVYLCASSLGTSGKLDQFFGPGTRLTVL.